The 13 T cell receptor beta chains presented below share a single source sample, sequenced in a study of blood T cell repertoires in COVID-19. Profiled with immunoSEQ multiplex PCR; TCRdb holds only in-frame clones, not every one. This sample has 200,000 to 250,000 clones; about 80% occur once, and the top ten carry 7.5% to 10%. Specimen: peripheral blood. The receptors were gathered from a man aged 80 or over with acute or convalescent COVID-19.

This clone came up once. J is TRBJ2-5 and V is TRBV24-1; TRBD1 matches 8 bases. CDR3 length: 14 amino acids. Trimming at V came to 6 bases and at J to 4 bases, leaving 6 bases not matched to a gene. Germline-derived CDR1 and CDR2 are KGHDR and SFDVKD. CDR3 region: CATSRRDRRETQYF. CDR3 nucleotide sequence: TGTGCCACCAGTCGACGGGACAGGAGAGAGACCCAGTACTTC.

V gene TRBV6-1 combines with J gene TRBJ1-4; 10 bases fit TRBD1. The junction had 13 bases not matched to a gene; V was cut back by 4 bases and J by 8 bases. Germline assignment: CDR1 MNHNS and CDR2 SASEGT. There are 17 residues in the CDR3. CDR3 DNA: TGTGCCAGCAGTGCCCGACAGAAGACAGGGGGCCCCGAAAAACTGTTTTTT. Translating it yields CASSARQKTGGPEKLFF.

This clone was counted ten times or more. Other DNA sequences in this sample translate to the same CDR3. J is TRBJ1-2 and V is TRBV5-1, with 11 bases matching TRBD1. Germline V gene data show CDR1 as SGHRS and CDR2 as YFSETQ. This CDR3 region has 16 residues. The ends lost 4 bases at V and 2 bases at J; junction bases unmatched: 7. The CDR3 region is CASSLGTGGPNYGYTF. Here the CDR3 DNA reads TGCGCCAGCAGCCTGGGGACAGGGGGACCCAACTATGGCTACACCTTC.

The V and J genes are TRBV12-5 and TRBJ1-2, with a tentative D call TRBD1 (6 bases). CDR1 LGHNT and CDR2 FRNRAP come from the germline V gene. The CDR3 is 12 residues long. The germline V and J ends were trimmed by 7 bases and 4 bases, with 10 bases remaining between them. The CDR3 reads CASAKGVYGYTF. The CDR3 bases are TGTGCTAGTGCAAAGGGGGTCTATGGCTACACCTTC.

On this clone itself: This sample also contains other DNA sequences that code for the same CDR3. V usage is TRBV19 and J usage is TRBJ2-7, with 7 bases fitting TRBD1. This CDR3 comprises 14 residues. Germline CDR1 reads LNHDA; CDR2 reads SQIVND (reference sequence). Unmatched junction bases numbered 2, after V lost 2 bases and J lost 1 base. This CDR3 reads CASSIRTGSYEQYF. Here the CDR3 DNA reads TGTGCCAGTAGTATACGGACAGGTTCCTACGAGCAGTACTTC. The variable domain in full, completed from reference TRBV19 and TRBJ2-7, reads DGGITQSPKYLFRKEGQNVTLSCEQNLNHDAMYWYRQDPGQGLRLIYYSQIVNDFQKGDIAEGYSVSREKKESFPLTVTSAQKNPTAFYLCASSIRTGSYEQYFGPGTRLTVT.

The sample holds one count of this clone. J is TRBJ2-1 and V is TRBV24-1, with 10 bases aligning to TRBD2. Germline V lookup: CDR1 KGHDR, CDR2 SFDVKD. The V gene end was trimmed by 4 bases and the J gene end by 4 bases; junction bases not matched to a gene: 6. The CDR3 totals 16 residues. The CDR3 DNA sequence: TGTGCCACCAGTGACCCCGGACTAGCGGTTTACAATGAGCAGTTCTTC. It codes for CATSDPGLAVYNEQFF.

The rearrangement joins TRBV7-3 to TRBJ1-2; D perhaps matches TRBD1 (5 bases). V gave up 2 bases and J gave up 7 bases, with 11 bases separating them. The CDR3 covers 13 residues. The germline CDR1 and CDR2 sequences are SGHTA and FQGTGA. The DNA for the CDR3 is TGTGCCAGCAGCTTAGGTTTAGGGGCTGGCTACACCTTC. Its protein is CASSLGLGAGYTF.

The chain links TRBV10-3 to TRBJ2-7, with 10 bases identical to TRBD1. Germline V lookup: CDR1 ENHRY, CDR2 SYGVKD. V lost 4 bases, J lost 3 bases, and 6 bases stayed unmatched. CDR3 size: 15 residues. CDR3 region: CAISGRDRGFYEQYF. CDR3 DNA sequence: TGTGCCATCAGTGGCCGGGACAGGGGATTCTACGAGCAGTACTTC.

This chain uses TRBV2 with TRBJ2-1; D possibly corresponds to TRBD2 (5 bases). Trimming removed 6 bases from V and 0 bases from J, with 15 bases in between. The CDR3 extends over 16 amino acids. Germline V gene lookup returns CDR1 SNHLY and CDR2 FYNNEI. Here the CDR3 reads CASSHSERSSYNEQFF. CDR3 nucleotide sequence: TGTGCCAGCAGCCACTCTGAGCGGAGCTCCTACAATGAGCAGTTCTTC.

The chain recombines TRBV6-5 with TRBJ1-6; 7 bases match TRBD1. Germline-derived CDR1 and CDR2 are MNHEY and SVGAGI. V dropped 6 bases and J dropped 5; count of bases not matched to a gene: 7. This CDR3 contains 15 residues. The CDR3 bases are TGTGCCAGCAGACGAAGGGGGCAGGATAATTCACCCCTCCACTTT. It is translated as CASRRRGQDNSPLHF.

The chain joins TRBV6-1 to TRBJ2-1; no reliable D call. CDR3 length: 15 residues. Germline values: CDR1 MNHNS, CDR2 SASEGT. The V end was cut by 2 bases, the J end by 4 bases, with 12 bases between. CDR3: CASSELSGTYNEQFF. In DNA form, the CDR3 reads TGTGCCAGCAGTGAATTATCAGGCACTTACAATGAGCAGTTCTTC.

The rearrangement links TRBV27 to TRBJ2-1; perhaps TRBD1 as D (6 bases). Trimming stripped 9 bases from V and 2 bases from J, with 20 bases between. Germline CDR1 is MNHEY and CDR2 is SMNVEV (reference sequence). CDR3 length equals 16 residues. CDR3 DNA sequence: TGTGCCAGTGTCTCACAGGGAGACTATACCTACAATGAGCAGTTCTTC. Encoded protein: CASVSQGDYTYNEQFF.

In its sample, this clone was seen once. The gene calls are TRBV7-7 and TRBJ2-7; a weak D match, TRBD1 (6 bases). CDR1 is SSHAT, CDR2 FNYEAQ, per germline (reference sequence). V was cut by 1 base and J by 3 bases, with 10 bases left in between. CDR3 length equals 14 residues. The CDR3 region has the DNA TGTGCCAGCAGCTTAGGGGGGCAGGGCTACGAGCAGTACTTC. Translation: CASSLGGQGYEQYF.